The 31 T cell receptor beta chains below come from one sample, sequenced in a study of OX40 agonist ivuxolimab in advanced cancers. Some clones are missing from TCRdb's copy, which holds only in-frame ones; the method was immunoSEQ multiplex PCR. Of about 89,000 clones in the sample, 85% to 95% were seen once. This material consisted of CD4+ or CD8+ T cells sorted from blood, taken in a trial of the OX40 agonist ivuxolimab. These receptor sequences come from an adult with an advanced solid tumor such as melanoma, head and neck, liver or kidney cancer.

This chain joins TRBV7-2 and TRBJ2-5, with TRBD1 matching 7 bases. CDR3 size: 15 residues. CDR1 SGHTA and CDR2 FQGNSA come from the germline V gene. The junction had 7 bases not matched to a gene; V was cut back by 1 base and J by 5 bases. The CDR3 region has the DNA TGTGCCAGCAGCTTAGTGTCAGGGGGTTGGGAGACCCAGTACTTC. Encoded protein: CASSLVSGGWETQYF.

The genes are TRBV30 and TRBJ2-7, with D unresolved. V was shortened by 3 bases and J by 3 bases, with 9 bases between the two germline ends. Germline CDR1 and CDR2: GTSNPN and SVGIG (reference sequence). The CDR3 is made up of 12 amino acids. CDR3 in DNA: TGTGCCTGGAGCCCGGATAGCTACGAGCAGTACGTC. This codes for CAWSPDSYEQYV.

This chain joins TRBV9 and TRBJ2-1, with no clear D. The CDR3 runs 13 residues. The V gene's germline CDR1 is SGDLS and CDR2 YYNGEE. Trimming pared 0 bases from V and 8 bases from J, leaving 9 bases between. The CDR3 nucleotides read TGTGCCAGCAGCGTAGGACCCCGCTATGAGCAGTTCTTC. Translating gives CASSVGPRYEQFF.

The gene calls are TRBV5-1 and TRBJ1-2; D is uncertain. V lost 3 bases, J lost 3 bases, and 12 bases lay in between. The germline gives CDR1 SGHRS, CDR2 YFSETQ. The CDR3 is 14 residues long. The CDR3 region is CASSSSVGDYGYTF. The CDR3 DNA is TGCGCCAGCAGCTCCTCGGTGGGAGACTATGGCTACACCTTC.

This rearrangement joins TRBV6-6 to TRBJ1-6; D not resolved. The CDR3 is 13 amino acids. Looked up from germline, CDR1 is MNHNY and CDR2 is SVGAGI (reference sequence). The V gene lost 4 bases and the J gene lost 10 bases, with 11 bases spanning the gap. Here the CDR3 reads CASSFEEDSPLHF. DNA for the CDR3: TGTGCCAGCAGTTTTGAGGAGGACTCACCCCTCCACTTT.

The gene calls are TRBV6-6 and TRBJ1-5; D call uncertain. V lost 0 bases and J 0 bases, leaving 3 bases between the germline ends. Germline V gene data show CDR1 as MNHNY and CDR2 as SVGAGI (reference sequence). The CDR3 consists of 14 residues. The CDR3 DNA reads TGTGCCAGCAGTTACTCAGCTAGCAATCAGCCCCAGCATTTT. Its translation: CASSYSASNQPQHF.

The gene calls are TRBV10-3 and TRBJ2-3, with D hard to call. Per the germline V gene, CDR1 is ENHRY and CDR2 is SYGVKD. The CDR3 spans 12 residues. V lost 0 bases and J 4 bases, leaving 2 bases between the germline ends. CDR3: CAISESPDTQYF. DNA of the CDR3: TGTGCCATCAGTGAGTCGCCAGATACGCAGTATTTT.

J is TRBJ1-5 and V is TRBV2; no definite D call. Trimming took 3 bases from V and 5 from J, leaving 11 bases between them. Germline loops: CDR1 SNHLY, CDR2 FYNNEI. The CDR3 sequence is 14 residues long. In DNA, the CDR3 is TGTGCCAGCAGTGATTTAAGGCTTGATCAGCCCCAGCATTTT. Translation: CASSDLRLDQPQHF.

This clone has just one count. This sequence joins TRBV27 and TRBJ2-3; D unclear. V gave up 3 bases and J gave up 3 bases, with 7 bases separating them. Germline assignment: CDR1 MNHEY and CDR2 SMNVEV (reference sequence). There are 13 residues in the CDR3. The CDR3 DNA sequence: TGTGCCAGCAGTTTTTTCCTGACAGATACGCAGTATTTT. This sequence encodes CASSFFLTDTQYF.

This CDR3 reads CASGVNYGYTF. CDR3 bases: TGTGCCTCCGGGGTAAACTATGGCTACACCTTC. The J gene is TRBJ1-2, the V gene TRBV7-2; D remains ambiguous. V lost 11 bases and J lost 2, with 9 bases in between. CDR1 SGHTA and CDR2 FQGNSA come from the germline V gene. The CDR3 sequence is 11 residues long. The complete variable domain, with remaining parts taken from reference TRBV7-2 and TRBJ1-2, reads GAGVSQSPSNKVTEKGKDVELRCDPISGHTALYWYRQSLGQGLEFLIYFQGNSAPDKSGLPSDRFSAERTGGSVSTLTIQRTQQEDSAVYLCASGVNYGYTFGSGTRLTVV.

The V call is TRBV27, the J call TRBJ2-3; D is unresolved. Germline V gives CDR1 MNHEY, CDR2 SMNVEV (reference sequence). Between the trimmed V and J ends, which lost 4 bases and 1 base, there was a span of 9 bases. This CDR3 comprises 14 residues. CDR3 residues: CASSSDRGTDTQYF. CDR3 DNA sequence: TGTGCCAGCAGTTCCGACCGGGGCACAGATACGCAGTATTTT.

The chain recombines TRBV6-1 with TRBJ2-6; unclear D gene. The V gene lost 0 bases and the J gene lost 4 bases, with 4 bases spanning the gap. The CDR3 consists of 14 residues. In germline, CDR1 is MNHNS, CDR2 SASEGT. CDR3 coding DNA: TGTGCCAGCAGTGAAGCGCGAGGGGCCAACGTCCTGACTTTC. Amino acids: CASSEARGANVLTF.

In this sample, this clone turned up once. The chain links TRBV4-1 to TRBJ2-5; TRBD2 matches at 14 bases. Trimming removed 4 bases from V and 2 bases from J; junction bases left unmatched: 3. The CDR3 is made up of 16 amino acids. Germline loops: CDR1 MGHRA, CDR2 YSYEKL. DNA of the CDR3: TGCGCCAGCAGCCGTGGACTAGCGGGGGGTCAAGAGACCCAGTACTTC. Protein product: CASSRGLAGGQETQYF.

The chain recombines TRBV30 with TRBJ1-5, with TRBD1 matching over 7 bases. From germline, CDR1 is GTSNPN and CDR2 SVGIG (reference sequence). The V and J ends lost 2 bases and 1 base, in that order; junction bases with no gene match: 14. The CDR3 is made up of 18 amino acids. The CDR3 spells CAWSIGRIAQGSNQPQHF. CDR3 bases: TGTGCCTGGAGTATAGGACGAATTGCACAGGGGAGCAATCAGCCCCAGCATTTT.

The chain recombines TRBV6-5 with TRBJ1-1; D is possibly TRBD1 (6 bases). This CDR3 spans 15 amino acids. CDR1 and CDR2 from the germline V gene are MNHEY and SVGAGI. Trimming took 0 bases from V and 7 from J, leaving 15 bases between them. CDR3 sequence: CASSYSVLGADEAFF. DNA of the CDR3: TGTGCCAGCAGTTACTCAGTATTGGGGGCAGATGAAGCTTTCTTT.

This rearrangement joins TRBV6-9 to TRBJ2-6, with unresolved D. Germline loops: CDR1 MNHGY, CDR2 SVAAGI. Trimming removed 6 bases at V and 2 bases at J, with 8 bases between. CDR3 size: 14 residues. DNA for the CDR3: TGTGCCAGCAGACCCTCCCCTGGGGCCAACGTCCTGACTTTC. It specifies CASRPSPGANVLTF.

The V call is TRBV4-1, the J call TRBJ1-3, with D uncertain. Germline-derived CDR1 and CDR2 are MGHRA and YSYEKL. The CDR3 length is 15 residues. The V end lost 0 bases, the J end lost 0 bases, and 6 bases lay between the germline ends. The CDR3 DNA sequence: TGCGCCAGCAGCCAAGACAGCATCTCTGGAAACACCATATATTTT. Its protein product is CASSQDSISGNTIYF.

The rearrangement links TRBV28 to TRBJ1-4; D perhaps matches TRBD1 (5 bases). Looked up from germline, CDR1 is MDHEN and CDR2 is SYDVKM. The CDR3 covers 15 residues. The V end lost 8 bases, the J end lost 8 bases, and 21 bases lay between the germline ends. DNA of the CDR3: TGTGCCAGCCGACCCTCTTCGCAGGGTGGCGAAAAACTGTTTTTT. It encodes CASRPSSQGGEKLFF.

This clone appeared a single time. The gene calls are TRBV29-1 and TRBJ2-1; TRBD1 agrees at 8 bases. The CDR3 is made up of 17 amino acids. CDR1 SQVTM and CDR2 ANQGSEA come from the germline V gene. The CDR3: CNVAGRGHKGSYNEQFF. The DNA of the CDR3 is TGCAACGTCGCGGGCAGGGGGCACAAAGGGTCCTACAATGAGCAGTTCTTC.

The chain has TRBV10-3 and TRBJ2-3, with a tentative D call TRBD2 (6 bases). V was cut by 9 bases and J by 0 bases, with 16 bases left in between. Germline values: CDR1 ENHRY, CDR2 SYGVKD. The CDR3 length is 15 residues. This CDR3 reads CAIYSGVTSTDTQYF. CDR3 in DNA: TGTGCCATTTACTCGGGGGTTACCAGCACAGATACGCAGTATTTT.

The chain uses TRBV6-5 and TRBJ2-2; 9 nucleotides line up with TRBD1. This CDR3 has 15 amino acids. The ends lost 6 bases at V and 8 bases at J; junction bases unmatched: 10. Germline V gives CDR1 MNHEY, CDR2 SVGAGI. CDR3 sequence (DNA): TGTGCCAGCAGACTACAGGGGGCGCATCCTGGGGAGCTGTTTTTT. The encoded protein is CASRLQGAHPGELFF.

This rearrangement joins TRBV5-1 to TRBJ2-1; D gene ambiguous. Deletions cut 2 bases from V and 7 bases from J, with 13 bases between. CDR1 SGHRS and CDR2 YFSETQ come from the germline V gene. The CDR3 has 14 amino acids. The CDR3, as DNA: TGCGCCAGCAGCTTACCAGACTCCCTTAATGAGCAGTTCTTC. It codes for CASSLPDSLNEQFF.

V and J are TRBV10-2 and TRBJ1-5, with D possibly being TRBD1 (5 bases). Germline CDR1 and CDR2: WSHSY and SAAADI. This CDR3 is 14 amino acids long. Trimming took 0 bases from V and 4 from J, leaving 7 bases between them. The CDR3 coding sequence is TGCGCCAGCAGTGAGTCGGGGGGAAATCAGCCCCAGCATTTT. Translation gives CASSESGGNQPQHF.

The V and J genes are TRBV6-1 and TRBJ2-3; D is uncertain. V gave up 3 bases and J gave up 3 bases, with 10 bases separating them. The CDR3 is made up of 14 amino acids. In germline, CDR1 is MNHNS, CDR2 SASEGT. The CDR3 loop reads CASSEGRLTDTQYF. The CDR3 region has the DNA TGTGCCAGCAGTGAGGGCCGTCTAACAGATACGCAGTATTTT.

The chain uses TRBV19 and TRBJ2-1, with TRBD2 matching over 10 bases. Germline CDR1 and CDR2: LNHDA and SQIVND (reference sequence). Trimming cost V 3 bases and J 3 bases; bases outside gene matches: 5. CDR3 length equals 16 residues. CDR3 nucleotides: TGTGCCAGTAGTATTCTAGCTAGCGGGAGCTACAATGAGCAGTTCTTC. Protein sequence: CASSILASGSYNEQFF.

This chain connects TRBV5-1 to TRBJ2-1; no clear D gene. CDR1 is SGHRS and CDR2 is YFSETQ in the germline V gene. This CDR3 region has 15 residues. The V end was cut by 0 bases, the J end by 2 bases, with 9 bases between. CDR3 loop: CASSLDVGTYNEQFF. For the CDR3, the DNA is TGCGCCAGCAGCTTGGATGTAGGAACCTACAATGAGCAGTTCTTC.

The chain combines TRBV6-6 with TRBJ2-2, with 7 nucleotides matching TRBD2. The length of the CDR3 is 15 residues. Germline V gene data show CDR1 as MNHNY and CDR2 as SVGAGI (reference sequence). Unmatched junction bases numbered 0, after V lost 2 bases and J lost 0 bases. The CDR3, as DNA: TGTGCCAGCAGTTACCTAGCGGCGAACACCGGGGAGCTGTTTTTT. This codes for CASSYLAANTGELFF.

The DNA of the CDR3 is TGTGCCAGCTATACAGTACGACGGGGGGCTTACACTGAAGCTTTCTTT. This gives the protein CASYTVRRGAYTEAFF. The chain links TRBV28 to TRBJ1-1; possibly TRBD1 for D (6 bases). Trimming removed 8 bases at V and 3 bases at J, with 22 bases between. CDR1 is MDHEN, CDR2 SYDVKM, per germline. The CDR3 is made up of 16 amino acids.

V gene TRBV6-1 combines with J gene TRBJ1-5, with 10 bases aligning to TRBD1. CDR3 length: 19 amino acids. With V trimmed by 4 bases and J by 0 bases, 12 bases remained unmatched. From germline, CDR1 is MNHNS and CDR2 SASEGT. CDR3 DNA sequence: TGTGCCAGCAGTGGCGCCCGGGACAGGGGCATTTATAGCAATCAGCCCCAGCATTTT. Translating gives CASSGARDRGIYSNQPQHF.

The chain recombines TRBV30 with TRBJ1-2; D gene uncertain. Germline CDR1 and CDR2: GTSNPN and SVGIG (reference sequence). This CDR3 has 13 residues. The ends were cut back, 0 bases at V and 4 bases at J, with 9 bases in the middle. CDR3 amino acids: CAWSVRQSYGYTF. The DNA of the CDR3 is TGTGCCTGGAGTGTACGGCAGAGCTATGGCTACACCTTC.

This chain links TRBV19 with TRBJ1-4; perhaps TRBD1 as D (5 bases). The CDR3 consists of 16 residues. V gave up 3 bases and J gave up 7 bases, with 18 bases separating them. Germline CDR1 LNHDA, CDR2 SQIVND (reference sequence). CDR3 loop: CASSIKQAGFTEKLFF. The CDR3 region has the DNA TGTGCCAGTAGTATCAAGCAGGCAGGGTTTACTGAAAAACTGTTTTTT.